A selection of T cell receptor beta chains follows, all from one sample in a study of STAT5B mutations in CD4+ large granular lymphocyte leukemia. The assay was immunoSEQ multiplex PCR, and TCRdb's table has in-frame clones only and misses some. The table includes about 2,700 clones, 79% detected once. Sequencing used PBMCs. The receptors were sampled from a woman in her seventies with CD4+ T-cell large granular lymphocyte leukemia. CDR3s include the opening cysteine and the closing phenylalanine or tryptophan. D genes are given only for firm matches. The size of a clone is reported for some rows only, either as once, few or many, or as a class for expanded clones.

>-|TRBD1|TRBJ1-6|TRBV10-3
CAIRTTGNNSPLHF
TGTGCCATCAGAACGACAGGGAATAATTCACCCCTCCACTTT
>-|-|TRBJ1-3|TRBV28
CASSSRAANSGNTIYF
TGTGCCAGCAGTTCCCGGGCAGCTAACTCTGGAAACACCATATATTTT
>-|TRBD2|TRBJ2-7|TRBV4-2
CASSQGRLAGAGEQYF
TGTGCCAGCAGCCAAGGTCGACTAGCGGGAGCGGGAGAGCAGTACTTC
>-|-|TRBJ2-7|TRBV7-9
CASSLSLPGWEQYF
TGTGCCAGCAGCTTATCCCTGCCAGGCTGGGAGCAGTACTTC
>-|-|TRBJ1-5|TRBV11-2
CASSPIPHTSGRGNQPQHF
TGTGCCAGCAGCCCTATCCCCCACACATCGGGGAGGGGCAATCAGCCCCAGCATTTT
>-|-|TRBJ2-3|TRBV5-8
CASSLVYYTDTQYF
TGTGCCAGCAGCTTGGTTTACTACACAGATACGCAGTATTTT
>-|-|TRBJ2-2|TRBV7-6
CASNPGSNTGELFF
TGTGCCAGCAACCCGGGCTCGAACACCGGGGAGCTGTTTTTT
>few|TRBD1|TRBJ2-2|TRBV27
CASSWGQGDGELFF
TGTGCCAGCAGTTGGGGACAGGGCGACGGGGAGCTGTTTTTT
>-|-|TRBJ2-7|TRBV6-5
CASKDPYEQYF
TGTGCCAGCAAAGACCCCTACGAGCAGTACTTC
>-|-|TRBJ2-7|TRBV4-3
CASSQDRVGAGRISSYEQYF
TGCGCCAGCAGCCAAGATCGAGTGGGCGCAGGGCGTATCAGCTCCTACGAGCAGTACTTC
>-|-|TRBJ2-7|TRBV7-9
CASTINYEQYF
TGTGCCAGCACAATAAACTACGAGCAGTACTTC
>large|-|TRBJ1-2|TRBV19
CASRTGTDYDGYTF
TGTGCCAGTAGAACCGGGACGGATTATGATGGCTACACCTTC
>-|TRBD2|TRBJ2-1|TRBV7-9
CASSLAREYYNEQFF
TGTGCCAGCAGCTTAGCGCGGGAGTACTACAATGAGCAGTTCTTC
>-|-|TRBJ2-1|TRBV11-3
CASSGTKSGSSYNEQFF
TGTGCCAGCAGCGGGACCAAGAGCGGCAGCTCCTACAATGAGCAGTTCTTC
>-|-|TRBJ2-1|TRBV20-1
CSSSARGEQFF
TGCAGTTCGTCCGCGCGAGGTGAGCAGTTCTTC
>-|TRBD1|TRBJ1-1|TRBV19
CASTNQGGGTEAFF
TGTGCCAGTACCAATCAGGGGGGCGGCACTGAAGCTTTCTTT
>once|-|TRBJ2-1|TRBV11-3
CASSLGLAEQFF
TGTGCCAGCAGCTTAGGCCTAGCTGAGCAGTTCTTC
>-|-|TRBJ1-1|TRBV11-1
CASSPRVGGNTEAFF
TGTGCCAGCAGCCCCCGGGTCGGGGGGAACACTGAAGCTTTCTTT
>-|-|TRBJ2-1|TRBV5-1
CASSLDGVNEQFF
TGCGCCAGCAGCTTGGACGGAGTCAATGAGCAGTTCTTC
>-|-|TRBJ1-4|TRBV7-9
CASSLPVGDKEKLFF
TGTGCCAGCAGCTTACCGGTTGGGGATAAGGAAAAACTGTTTTTT
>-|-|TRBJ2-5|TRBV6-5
CASSYSNLETQYF
TGTGCCAGCAGTTACTCGAATTTGGAGACCCAGTACTTC
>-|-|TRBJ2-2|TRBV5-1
CASSLEFGELFF
TGCGCCAGCAGCTTGGAGTTCGGGGAGCTGTTTTTT
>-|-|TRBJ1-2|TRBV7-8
CASSLANRAGGYTF
TGTGCCAGCAGCTTAGCGAATAGGGCGGGAGGCTACACCTTC
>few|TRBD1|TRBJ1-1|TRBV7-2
CASSGRVGDSEAFF
TGTGCCAGCAGCGGAAGGGTAGGGGACAGTGAAGCTTTCTTT
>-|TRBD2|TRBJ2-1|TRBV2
CASRIEGGLNEQFF
TGTGCCAGCAGAATAGAGGGAGGGCTCAATGAGCAGTTCTTC
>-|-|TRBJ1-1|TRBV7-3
CASSYQAGDTEAFF
TGTGCCAGCAGCTACCAGGCTGGGGACACTGAAGCTTTCTTT
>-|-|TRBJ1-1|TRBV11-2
CASSLVQGFTEAFF
TGTGCCAGCAGCTTAGTCCAGGGGTTCACTGAAGCTTTCTTT
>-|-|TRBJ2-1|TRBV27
CASSFSGRNEQFF
TGTGCCAGCAGTTTTTCCGGACGCAATGAGCAGTTCTTC
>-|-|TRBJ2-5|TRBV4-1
CASSLWTGPDRLYF
TGCGCCAGCAGCCTCTGGACGGGTCCGGATCGGTTGTACTTC
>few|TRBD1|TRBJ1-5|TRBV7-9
CASSSPGQAQPQHF
TGTGCCAGCAGCTCGCCGGGACAGGCTCAGCCCCAGCATTTT
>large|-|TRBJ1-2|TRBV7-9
CASVDGAASTYGYTF
TGTGCCAGCGTTGACGGGGCAGCCTCTACCTATGGCTACACCTTC
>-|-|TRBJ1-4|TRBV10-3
CAISVSDTNEKLFF
TGTGCCATCAGTGTGTCGGACACTAATGAAAAACTGTTTTTT
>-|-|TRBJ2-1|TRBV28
CASSFESSYNEQFF
TGTGCCAGCAGTTTCGAGAGCTCCTACAATGAGCAGTTCTTC
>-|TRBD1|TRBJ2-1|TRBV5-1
CASSLTGGYEQFF
TGCGCCAGCAGCTTGACAGGGGGGTATGAGCAGTTCTTC
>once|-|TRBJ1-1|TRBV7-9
CASSPQRGQTEAFF
TGTGCCAGCAGCCCCCAGAGGGGTCAAACTGAAGCTTTCTTT